This T cell receptor (beta chain) was recovered during a study of beta chain features in type 1 diabetes. Study results and caveats: The naive, central memory and Treg TCRB repertoires looked more alike in patients than they did in healthy donors.

Comment on this clone: Its cognate antigen is unknown.

Between the trimmed V and J ends, which lost 1 base and 4 bases, there was a span of 8 bases. This CDR3 contains 14 residues. The germline V gene has CDR1 SGHRS and CDR2 YFSETQ. Expressed TCRB transcripts got sequenced, as all isolated RNA was reverse transcribed. Using immunoSEQ multiplex PCR, the repertoire was profiled, and TCRdb retains in-frame clones only, with some absent. The sample consists of around 300,000 clones, 14% of them appearing once. Sequenced: central memory CD4+ T cells from blood. V usage is TRBV5-1 and J usage is TRBJ1-4, with D uncertain. The sequence was obtained from a man in his thirties or forties in good health. This CDR3 is CASSLSAFNEKLFF. CDR3 DNA sequence: TGCGCCAGCAGCTTGTCGGCCTTTAATGAAAAACTGTTTTTT.